The following is a TCR beta chain sequence with its context. At collection, donors were nominally healthy, but unrecorded immune exposures were probable. The data stem from a study of cytomegalovirus exposure and HLA in healthy donors. Whole-study context: In a previous analysis, some 110 million unique TCR beta sequences were found from 170 million or so T cells.

The PCR was carried out with 60 Vbeta primers and 13 Jbeta primers. The assay was immunoSEQ multiplex PCR, and TCRdb's table has in-frame clones only and misses some. Across around 53,000 clones, the top ten clones capture 12% of the sample. This TCR was sampled from a woman aged 25 to 39 in good health and CMV-seropositive. The specimen sequenced was PBMCs.

CDR3: CAWVPGGLAGSGSYNEQFF. The CDR3 coding sequence is TGTGCCTGGGTCCCGGGGGGACTAGCGGGCTCCGGCTCCTACAATGAGCAGTTCTTC. The chain carries TRBV30 and TRBJ2-1; 12 bases fit TRBD2. The length of the CDR3 is 19 residues. With V trimmed by 5 bases and J by 0 bases, 14 bases remained unmatched. CDR1 is GTSNPN and CDR2 is SVGIG in the germline V gene (reference sequence).